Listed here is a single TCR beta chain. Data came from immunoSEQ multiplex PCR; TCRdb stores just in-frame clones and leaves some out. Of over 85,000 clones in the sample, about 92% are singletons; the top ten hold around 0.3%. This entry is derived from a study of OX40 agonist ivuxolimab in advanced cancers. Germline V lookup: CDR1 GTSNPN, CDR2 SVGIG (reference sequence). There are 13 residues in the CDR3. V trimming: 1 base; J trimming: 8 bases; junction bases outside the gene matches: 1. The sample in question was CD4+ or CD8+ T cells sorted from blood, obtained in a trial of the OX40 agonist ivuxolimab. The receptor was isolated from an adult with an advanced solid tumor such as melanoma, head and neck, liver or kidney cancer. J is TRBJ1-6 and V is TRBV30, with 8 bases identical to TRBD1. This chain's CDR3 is CAWSGDRYSPLHF. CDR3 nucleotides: TGTGCCTGGAGTGGGGACAGGTATTCACCCCTCCACTTT.